The 20 T cell receptor beta chains below all came from one sample that was sequenced in a study of CD8+ T cells in alopecia areata. Specified treatment: oral pan-JAK inhibitor, 5-10 mg twice daily. Sequencing relied on a cDNA template that was reverse transcribed from extracted RNA. This table comes from immunoSEQ multiplex PCR, and its TCRdb copy is limited to in-frame clones, with some not included. The sample contains around 190,000 clones, roughly 60% of which appear only once. The sequences come from CD4+ T cells sorted from blood, collected at week 24, from a patient treated with tofacitinib. These receptor sequences come from a human donor with alopecia areata.

V is TRBV30 and J is TRBJ2-7; 7 positions agree with TRBD1. This CDR3 region has 13 residues. The germline V gene has CDR1 GTSNPN and CDR2 SVGIG (reference sequence). J lost 3 bases, V lost 5 bases, and 7 bases had no gene match. In nucleotides, the CDR3 is TGTGCCTGGGGTACAGGGGTTAACTACGAGCAGTACTTC. Amino acids: CAWGTGVNYEQYF.

This chain uses TRBV7-3 with TRBJ2-3; TRBD2 is a possible D gene (6 bases). Trimming left V 5 bases short and J 4 bases short, with 10 bases between. From germline, CDR1 is SGHTA and CDR2 FQGTGA. The CDR3 loop spans 13 amino acids. The CDR3 loop reads CASSLGGADTQYF. The CDR3 nucleotides read TGTGCCAGCAGCCTGGGGGGAGCAGATACGCAGTATTTT.

This chain joins TRBV6-1 and TRBJ1-2; D is unresolved. The CDR3 has 16 amino acids. The ends were cut back, 1 base at V and 5 bases at J, with 17 bases in the middle. CDR1 is MNHNS, CDR2 SASEGT, per germline. The chain's CDR3 is CASSEVFILAEYGYTF. DNA for the CDR3: TGTGCCAGCAGTGAAGTCTTTATTCTGGCAGAGTATGGCTACACCTTC.

The chain is built from TRBV15 and TRBJ2-7; 8 bases agree with TRBD1. V was pared by 3 bases and J by 7 bases, with 11 bases of the junction left unmatched. Germline values: CDR1 LNHNV, CDR2 YYDKDF (reference sequence). This CDR3 spans 15 amino acids. The CDR3 region is CATSRNQGALGEQYF. The DNA of the CDR3 is TGTGCCACCAGCAGGAATCAGGGGGCGCTTGGAGAGCAGTACTTC.

Only a few counts were recorded for this clone. The chain joins TRBV29-1 to TRBJ2-1; weak D call: TRBD2 (5 bases). The CDR3 runs 14 residues. Trimming left V 2 bases short and J 3 bases short, with 11 bases between. Germline CDR1 reads SQVTM; CDR2 reads ANQGSEA. CDR3 loop: CSVEWMGSYNEQFF. The CDR3 nucleotides read TGCAGCGTTGAATGGATGGGGAGCTACAATGAGCAGTTCTTC.

This clone has just a few counts. V usage is TRBV9 and J usage is TRBJ2-4; no clear D gene. The CDR3 loop spans 14 amino acids. The germline V and J ends were trimmed by 4 bases and 1 base, with 9 bases remaining between them. The V gene's germline CDR1 is SGDLS and CDR2 YYNGEE. As DNA, the CDR3 is TGTGCCAGCAGCCCCTTGTCGGCCAAAAACATTCAGTACTTC. It encodes CASSPLSAKNIQYF.

The rearrangement links TRBV4-3 to TRBJ2-3; possibly TRBD1 for D (6 bases). The CDR3 has 13 amino acids. With 3 bases removed from V and 9 bases from J, the gap between germline ends came to 13 bases. From germline, CDR1 is LGHNA and CDR2 YSLEER. The chain's CDR3 is CASSQDSLGTQYF. The DNA for the CDR3 is TGCGCCAGCAGCCAGGACAGTTTAGGAACGCAGTATTTT.

The rearrangement joins TRBV19 to TRBJ1-2, with unresolved D. CDR3 length equals 13 residues. Trimming took off 5 bases at V and 4 bases at J, with 11 bases between the two ends. In germline, CDR1 is LNHDA, CDR2 SQIVND (reference sequence). The CDR3 bases are TGTGCCAGTAGTGAGGGATTGGGCTATGGCTACACCTTC. Translated: CASSEGLGYGYTF.

This chain uses TRBV29-1 with TRBJ1-2; D gene ambiguous. The CDR3 sequence is 13 residues long. V lost 0 bases, J lost 8 bases, and 13 bases lay in between. CDR1 is SQVTM and CDR2 is ANQGSEA in the germline V gene. The CDR3 is CSVEDYAKGGYTF. CDR3 DNA sequence: TGCAGCGTTGAAGATTATGCCAAAGGGGGCTACACCTTC.

Ten or more counts support this clone. The V gene is TRBV5-6, the J gene TRBJ1-4; unclear D gene. This CDR3 is built from 14 residues. Germline CDR1 is SGHDT and CDR2 is YYEEEE. Trimming removed 0 bases from V and 4 bases from J, with 7 bases in between. The CDR3 loop is CASSLGAVNEKLFF. In nucleotides, the CDR3 is TGTGCCAGCAGCTTGGGGGCCGTTAATGAAAAACTGTTTTTT. Complete variable domain (other parts from reference TRBV5-6 and TRBJ1-4): DAGVTQSPTHLIKTRGQQVTLRCSPKSGHDTVSWYQQALGQGPQFIFQYYEEEERQRGNFPDRFSGHQFPNYSSELNVNALLLGDSALYLCASSLGAVNEKLFFGSGTQLSVL.

The chain joins TRBV25-1 to TRBJ2-7, with 9 positions matching TRBD1. Looked up from germline, CDR1 is MGHDK and CDR2 is SYGVNS. The ends lost 6 bases at V and 6 bases at J; junction bases unmatched: 9. The CDR3 runs 14 residues. The CDR3 DNA follows: TGTGCCAGCAGCAGAACCGGGACAGGGAGCGAGCAGTACTTC. Residues: CASSRTGTGSEQYF.

This clone was seen a few times. This rearrangement joins TRBV29-1 to TRBJ2-2, with 7 positions matching TRBD1. This CDR3 has 13 amino acids. Germline CDR1 SQVTM, CDR2 ANQGSEA. The V and J ends lost 6 bases and 1 base, in that order; junction bases with no gene match: 2. Here the CDR3 DNA reads TGCAGCGTCCGACAGGGGAACACCGGGGAGCTGTTTTTT. It is translated as CSVRQGNTGELFF.

The chain is built from TRBV2 and TRBJ1-6, with no clear D. V was cut by 6 bases and J by 7 bases, with 13 bases left in between. Germline V gene sequence: CDR1 SNHLY, CDR2 FYNNEI. The CDR3 runs to 14 residues. CDR3 loop: CASRSRETNSPLHF. The CDR3 nucleotides are TGTGCCAGCAGATCCCGGGAGACCAATTCACCCCTCCACTTT.

The chain recombines TRBV30 with TRBJ1-1, with 7 positions matching TRBD1. The length of the CDR3 is 13 residues. Trimming took 1 base from V and 4 from J; bases not matched to a gene: 3. Germline V lookup: CDR1 GTSNPN, CDR2 SVGIG (reference sequence). The CDR3 nucleotides read TGTGCCTGGAGTGAGACAGGGATCACTGAAGCTTTCTTT. Amino acid sequence: CAWSETGITEAFF.

V gene TRBV5-6 combines with J gene TRBJ2-1; no clear D. Trimming took off 2 bases at V and 0 bases at J, with 9 bases between the two ends. Germline CDR1 and CDR2: SGHDT and YYEEEE. The CDR3 covers 15 residues. This CDR3 is CASSFLTSSYNEQFF. The CDR3 nucleotides are TGTGCCAGCAGCTTTTTGACGAGCTCCTACAATGAGCAGTTCTTC.

This clone was counted once. V is TRBV5-1 and J is TRBJ2-3, with TRBD2 matching over 12 bases. This CDR3 has 17 amino acids. Losses at the gene ends were 4 bases for V and 9 bases for J; bases not matched to a gene: 15. Germline-derived CDR1 and CDR2 are SGHRS and YFSETQ. CDR3 loop: CASSATTSGGHLGTQYF. As DNA, the CDR3 is TGCGCCAGCAGCGCCACAACTAGCGGGGGGCACTTGGGCACGCAGTATTTT.

This clone was seen a handful of times. The V and J genes are TRBV7-2 and TRBJ1-6; D gene uncertain. Germline lookup yields CDR1 SGHTA and CDR2 FQGNSA. The CDR3 runs 14 residues. V lost 5 bases and J 10 bases, leaving 15 bases between the germline ends. The CDR3 loop reads CASSQARQESPLHF. DNA for the CDR3: TGTGCCAGCAGCCAGGCCAGGCAGGAGTCACCCCTCCACTTT.

The rearrangement uses TRBV5-1 and TRBJ2-6; D not resolved. V lost 2 bases and J 6 bases, leaving 9 bases between the germline ends. Germline loops: CDR1 SGHRS, CDR2 YFSETQ. This CDR3 has 14 amino acids. CDR3 loop: CASSFTLAANVLTF. The CDR3 DNA is TGCGCCAGCAGCTTTACTCTGGCGGCCAACGTCCTGACTTTC.

V and J are TRBV7-9 and TRBJ1-2; TRBD1 is a possible D gene (5 bases). This CDR3 region has 15 residues. V gave up 8 bases and J gave up 6 bases, with 22 bases separating them. Looked up from germline, CDR1 is SEHNR and CDR2 is FQNEAQ (reference sequence). CDR3 nucleotide sequence: TGTGCCAGCTCACCGACAAGACAGATTGGGGATGGCTACACCTTC. It is translated as CASSPTRQIGDGYTF. Based on the CDR3 plus reference TRBV7-9 and TRBJ1-2, the full variable domain is DTGVSQNPRHKITKRGQNVTFRCDPISEHNRLYWYRQTLGQGPEFLTYFQNEAQLEKSRLLSDRFSAERPKGSFSTLEIQRTEQGDSAMYLCASSPTRQIGDGYTFGSGTRLTVV.

The chain couples TRBV30 to TRBJ1-5; tentative D call: TRBD1 (5 bases). CDR1 GTSNPN and CDR2 SVGIG come from the germline V gene (reference sequence). The length of the CDR3 is 13 residues. V lost 1 base to trimming and J lost 10 bases, with 14 bases between them. The chain's CDR3 is CAWSERRGGPQHF. The CDR3 DNA reads TGTGCCTGGAGTGAACGTCGGGGGGGTCCCCAGCATTTT.